The 30 T cell receptor beta chains presented below share a single source sample, sequenced in a study of T cells after yellow fever vaccination (dated by TCRdb to about 2019). The treatment or condition label, read with the paper, signifies: live attenuated yellow fever vaccine strain. Libraries came from 5' RACE. The sequencer was an Illumina NovaSeq 6000. The public reads were run again by TCRdb, first through fastp at Q25 and then through MiXCR, and only productive beta chains were kept. Under each unique CDR3 protein, matching rows form one entry showing the most common genes and DNA. The sample table records 250,000 to 400,000 distinct CDR3 sequences; 3.5% to 4.5% of these occur just once. The leading ten clones occupy approximately 20% of the sample. The sequences come from PBMCs, collected 15 days after the yellow fever booster vaccination. The receptors stem from a man between 18 and 29 years old who received the YFV17D yellow fever vaccine.

This clonotype was counted many times. V and J are TRBV2 and TRBJ2-7; D unresolved. The CDR3 extends over 12 amino acids. Germline values: CDR1 SNHLY, CDR2 FYNNEI. V lost 3 bases, J lost 6 bases, and 9 bases lay in between. The CDR3 DNA reads as TGTGCCAGCAGTGATCTTGCGGTCGAGCAGTACTTC. Its protein product is CASSDLAVEQYF.

The chain joins TRBV18 to TRBJ2-7; D is unclear. The ends were cut back, 0 bases at V and 5 bases at J, with 8 bases in the middle. Germline V gives CDR1 KGHSH, CDR2 LQKENI. The CDR3 is 13 residues long. The CDR3 coding sequence is TGTGCCAGCTCACCACCGGGTTACAACGAGCAGTACTTC. Encoded protein: CASSPPGYNEQYF. The variable domain in full, with the rest retrieved from reference TRBV18 and TRBJ2-7, is NAGVMQNPRHLVRRRGQEARLRCSPMKGHSHVYWYRQLPEEGLKFMVYLQKENIIDESGMPKERFSAEFPKEGPSILRIQQVVRGDSAAYFCASSPPGYNEQYFGPGTRLTVT.

This clonotype was found many times. V and J are TRBV7-8 and TRBJ1-4; no reliable D call. The CDR3 is 16 residues long. Trimming removed 3 bases at V and 0 bases at J, with 11 bases between. Germline V CDR1 and CDR2: SGHVS, FQNEAQ. This CDR3 reads CASSFSGRPTNEKLFF. CDR3 sequence (DNA): TGTGCCAGCAGCTTCTCCGGGAGACCAACTAATGAAAAACTGTTTTTT.

V usage is TRBV20-1 and J usage is TRBJ1-1, with TRBD1 matching over 7 bases. Germline CDR1 DFQATT, CDR2 SNEGSKA (reference sequence). V shed 2 bases, J shed 8 bases, and the junction held 11 bases outside the gene matches. This CDR3 has 14 amino acids. The CDR3 spells CSARRFTGVQEAFF. DNA of the CDR3: TGCAGTGCTAGAAGATTCACAGGGGTCCAAGAAGCTTTCTTT.

This clonotype was picked up many times. The chain employs TRBV12-3 or TRBV12-4 and TRBJ1-4; D remains unclear. The CDR3 is 11 residues long. V lost 6 bases, J lost 7 bases, and 6 bases lay in between. The CDR3 is CASSGREKLFF. For the CDR3, the DNA is TGTGCCAGCAGCGGTCGTGAAAAACTGTTTTTT.

At least ten counts were recorded for this clonotype. The chain couples TRBV9 to TRBJ2-2; no clear D. The germline V gene has CDR1 SGDLS and CDR2 YYNGEE. The V end was cut by 4 bases, the J end by 0 bases, with 13 bases between. The CDR3 has 16 amino acids. The CDR3 spells CASSTAHSTNTGELFF. In nucleotides, the CDR3 is TGTGCCAGCAGCACAGCTCACAGTACGAACACCGGGGAGCTGTTTTTT.

J is TRBJ2-3 and V is TRBV2; D might be TRBD2 (6 bases). Trimming took 3 bases from V and 5 from J, leaving 15 bases between them. Germline-derived CDR1 and CDR2 are SNHLY and FYNNEI. The CDR3 consists of 15 residues. The CDR3 loop is CASSDVGLSEDTQYF. In DNA form, the CDR3 reads TGTGCCAGCAGTGACGTCGGACTAAGTGAAGATACGCAGTATTTT.

This clonotype was detected many times. The chain links TRBV20-1 to TRBJ2-1; 7 bases agree with TRBD1. Trimming took 6 bases from V and 5 from J; bases not matched to a gene: 10. This CDR3 comprises 14 residues. Germline assignment: CDR1 DFQATT and CDR2 SNEGSKA (reference sequence). CDR3 nucleotides: TGCAGTGCCACGCTGGGACAGTGGGACAATGAGCAGTTCTTC. This encodes CSATLGQWDNEQFF.

A few counts support this clonotype. The gene calls are TRBV4-3 and TRBJ1-2; D gene unclear. Germline V gene lookup returns CDR1 LGHNA and CDR2 YSLEER. The CDR3 totals 13 residues. V was trimmed by 2 bases and J by 3 bases, leaving 7 bases between them. The DNA of the CDR3 is TGCGCCAGCAGCCAACGGGTCCACTATGGCTACACCTTC. Translation gives CASSQRVHYGYTF.

This chain uses TRBV28 with TRBJ2-1, with 7 bases aligning to TRBD2. From germline, CDR1 is MDHEN and CDR2 SYDVKM. The ends lost 3 bases at V and 4 bases at J; junction bases unmatched: 6. The CDR3 length is 15 residues. The CDR3 sequence is CASSFRTGGYNEQFF. CDR3 bases: TGTGCCAGCAGTTTTCGTACGGGGGGTTACAATGAGCAGTTCTTC.

At least ten counts were recorded for this clonotype. The CDR3: CASSQTHKKLYGYTF. CDR3 nucleotide sequence: TGCGCCAGCAGCCAAACCCACAAGAAACTCTATGGCTACACCTTC. The V call is TRBV4-3, the J call TRBJ1-2, with D unresolved. This CDR3 comprises 15 residues. Germline values: CDR1 LGHNA, CDR2 YSLEER. V lost 2 bases and J 4 bases, leaving 14 bases between the germline ends.

The chain recombines TRBV10-3 with TRBJ1-1; D uncertain. Trimming left V 3 bases short and J 2 bases short, with 7 bases between. Germline-derived CDR1 and CDR2 are ENHRY and SYGVKD. The CDR3 has 13 residues. The CDR3 bases are TGTGCCATCAGTGATGCGACAAACACTGAAGCTTTCTTT. Translating gives CAISDATNTEAFF.

At least ten counts were recorded for this clonotype. This CDR3 is CASSTQPSPGTEAFF. For the CDR3, the DNA is TGTGCCAGCAGCACCCAGCCCTCCCCAGGGACTGAAGCTTTCTTT. This chain uses TRBV7-3 with TRBJ1-1, with TRBD1 as a possible D gene (5 bases). Trimming took off 5 bases at V and 5 bases at J, with 18 bases between the two ends. Germline CDR1 and CDR2: SGHTA and FQGTGA. The CDR3 covers 15 residues.

This clonotype has a handful of counts. The V call is TRBV7-6, the J call TRBJ2-1; 10 bases agree with TRBD2. Losses at the gene ends were 5 bases for V and 12 bases for J; bases not matched to a gene: 13. There are 15 residues in the CDR3. The germline V gene encodes CDR1 SGHVS and CDR2 FNYEAQ. The CDR3 sequence is CASSTSGGARQGQFF. The CDR3 DNA reads TGTGCCAGCAGCACCAGCGGGGGGGCCCGACAAGGGCAGTTCTTC.

V and J are TRBV7-9 and TRBJ2-5, with 14 positions matching TRBD2. Germline V gene data show CDR1 as SEHNR and CDR2 as FQNEAQ (reference sequence). This CDR3 spans 16 amino acids. Germline trimming cut 5 bases from V and 5 bases from J; bases unmatched to any gene: 7. CDR3 sequence: CASSVGLAGDVETQYF. CDR3 DNA: TGTGCCAGCAGCGTGGGACTAGCGGGGGATGTGGAGACCCAGTACTTC.

In this sample, this clonotype turned up many times. The chain uses TRBV7-3 and TRBJ2-1, with D perhaps TRBD1 or TRBD2 (5 bases each). The CDR3 totals 13 residues. V was trimmed by 6 bases and J by 8 bases, leaving 14 bases between them. Germline lookup yields CDR1 SGHTA and CDR2 FQGTGA. This chain's CDR3 is CASSPGTSDEQFF. The CDR3 DNA is TGTGCCAGCAGTCCTGGGACGTCGGATGAGCAGTTCTTC.

The chain employs TRBV4-2 and TRBJ1-2; 9 bases map to TRBD1. CDR1 and CDR2 (germline): LGHNA, YNFKEQ. After removal of 3 bases from V and 1 base from J, the junction contained 6 bases not matched to a gene. The CDR3 covers 16 residues. The CDR3 DNA follows: TGTGCCAGCAGCCACCTACAGGGGGCGGTTAACTATGGCTACACCTTC. As protein: CASSHLQGAVNYGYTF.

This clonotype has more than one count but fewer than ten. The chain links TRBV5-1 to TRBJ1-6, with D tentatively TRBD1 (5 bases). The CDR3 totals 16 residues. Germline CDR1 reads SGHRS; CDR2 reads YFSETQ. Between the trimmed V and J ends, which lost 2 bases and 9 bases, there was a span of 18 bases. The CDR3: CASSFFPGQSASPLHF. CDR3 DNA: TGCGCCAGCAGCTTCTTCCCGGGGCAGTCGGCTTCACCCCTCCACTTT.

Only a few counts were recorded for this clonotype. CDR3 amino acids: CASSYIRDPRILEYF. The CDR3 DNA sequence: TGTGCCAGCAGTTACATCAGAGACCCCCGTATCCTAGAGTATTTT. V gene TRBV6-5 combines with J gene TRBJ2-3; D gene unclear. Germline V CDR1 and CDR2: MNHEY, SVGAGI. The CDR3 is 15 residues long. The V end was cut by 2 bases, the J end by 13 bases, with 22 bases between.

The chain has TRBV20-1 and TRBJ2-2; D possibly corresponds to TRBD2 (6 bases). The CDR3 runs 14 residues. Germline lookup yields CDR1 DFQATT and CDR2 SNEGSKA (reference sequence). The V end was cut by 1 base, the J end by 2 bases, with 8 bases between. CDR3 sequence (DNA): TGCAGTGCTAGAGCAGCGGGTAACACCGGGGAGCTGTTTTTT. As protein: CSARAAGNTGELFF.

Many counts were recorded for this clonotype. CDR3 sequence: CASTLTGAGNQPQHF. The CDR3 nucleotides read TGTGCCAGCACCCTAACGGGGGCCGGCAATCAGCCCCAGCATTTT. The chain couples TRBV12-3 or TRBV12-4 to TRBJ1-5, with a weak D call TRBD1 (6 bases). The CDR3 runs to 15 residues. V was trimmed by 7 bases and J by 2 bases, leaving 15 bases between them.

The chain recombines TRBV7-9 with TRBJ2-3, with D hard to call. The germline gives CDR1 SEHNR, CDR2 FQNEAQ (reference sequence). V lost 5 bases and J 5 bases, leaving 26 bases between the germline ends. The CDR3 runs 18 residues. CDR3 loop: CASSPPLVSRAVLDTQYF. The CDR3 DNA reads TGTGCCAGCAGCCCCCCATTGGTTAGCCGGGCCGTACTAGATACGCAGTATTTT.

This clonotype was detected only a few times. V is TRBV7-2 and J is TRBJ2-5; 9 bases are a match to TRBD2. Germline CDR1 SGHTA, CDR2 FQGNSA. V lost 1 base and J lost 5; bases outside the gene matches: 14. The CDR3 is 18 residues long. The CDR3 spells CASSLVGGLASGIETQYF. For the CDR3, the DNA is TGTGCCAGCAGCTTAGTAGGGGGACTAGCCAGTGGGATTGAGACCCAGTACTTC.

This clonotype was recorded many times. This sequence joins TRBV18 and TRBJ1-2; the match to TRBD1 covers 11 bases. V was pared by 3 bases and J by 4 bases, with 4 bases of the junction left unmatched. This CDR3 contains 15 residues. Germline CDR1 KGHSH, CDR2 LQKENI. The CDR3 bases are TGTGCCAGCTCACCCCAAGGGACAGGGGGCTATGGCTACACCTTC. It translates to CASSPQGTGGYGYTF.

The chain couples TRBV5-1 to TRBJ2-7; no definite D call. CDR3 length equals 14 residues. V was pared by 0 bases and J by 1 base, with 8 bases between. Germline V gives CDR1 SGHRS, CDR2 YFSETQ. For the CDR3, the DNA is TGCGCCAGCAGCTTGGGAGACAATTCCTACGAGCAGTACTTC. It yields the protein CASSLGDNSYEQYF.

This clonotype was counted a few times. The chain combines TRBV7-2 with TRBJ1-3; no definite D call. The germline V gene has CDR1 SGHTA and CDR2 FQGNSA. The V and J ends lost 0 bases and 0 bases respectively, with 6 bases between them. CDR3 length: 15 residues. The CDR3 DNA reads TGTGCCAGCAGCTTAGCGCCAGTCTCTGGAAACACCATATATTTT. Translated, it gives CASSLAPVSGNTIYF.

This clonotype has at least ten counts. The chain carries TRBV7-9 and TRBJ2-3, with a tentative D call TRBD1 (6 bases). The germline V and J ends were trimmed by 6 bases and 2 bases, with 12 bases remaining between them. This CDR3 has 14 residues. In germline, CDR1 is SEHNR, CDR2 FQNEAQ (reference sequence). The CDR3 nucleotides read TGTGCCAGCAGGACAACAGGGAACACAGATACGCAGTATTTT. This sequence encodes CASRTTGNTDTQYF.

This clonotype has ten or more counts. This chain uses TRBV10-2 with TRBJ1-1; TRBD1 is a possible D gene (5 bases). The ends were cut back, 5 bases at V and 6 bases at J, with 16 bases in the middle. CDR1 is WSHSY and CDR2 is SAAADI in the germline V gene. This CDR3 spans 14 amino acids. In DNA form, the CDR3 reads TGCGCCAGCAGTCCCGACAGCCTTTTCCCTGAAGCTTTCTTT. Translated, it gives CASSPDSLFPEAFF.

This clonotype was recorded a few times. The V call is TRBV4-3, the J call TRBJ2-6; the D gene could be TRBD1 or TRBD2 (5 bases each). V gave up 0 bases and J gave up 0 bases, with 12 bases separating them. The CDR3 has 18 amino acids. Germline-derived CDR1 and CDR2 are LGHNA and YSLEER. CDR3 nucleotide sequence: TGCGCCAGCAGCCAAGACAGCAGGGAGCTCTCTGGGGCCAACGTCCTGACTTTC. This sequence encodes CASSQDSRELSGANVLTF.

This clonotype was observed a few times. The chain joins TRBV7-8 to TRBJ1-6, with a possible D match to TRBD1 (6 bases). CDR3 length equals 15 residues. V lost 6 bases and J lost 2, with 11 bases in between. Germline CDR1 SGHVS, CDR2 FQNEAQ. The CDR3, as DNA: TGTGCCAGCAGGGTGGGGGACACCTATAATTCACCCCTCCACTTT. This codes for CASRVGDTYNSPLHF. The variable domain in full, with the rest retrieved from reference TRBV7-8 and TRBJ1-6, is GAGVSQSPRYKVAKRGQDVALRCDPISGHVSLFWYQQALGQGPEFLTYFQNEAQLDKSGLPSDRFFAERPEGSVSTLKIQRTQQEDSAVYLCASRVGDTYNSPLHFGNGTRLTVT.